This T cell receptor (beta chain) was obtained from a study of cytomegalovirus exposure and HLA in healthy donors. In nominal health when sampled, donors likely had unrecorded immune exposures nonetheless. The PCR contained 60 Vbeta and 13 Jbeta primers. Assay used: immunoSEQ multiplex PCR; TCRdb lists only in-frame clones, some missing. The sample contains 100,000 to 150,000 clones, around three quarters of which appear only once. CDR1 and CDR2 (germline): LNHDA, SQIVND (reference sequence). The CDR3 loop spans 10 amino acids. V lost 8 bases to trimming and J lost 15 bases; unmatched junction nucleotides: 5.

The sample was PBMCs. The TCR sequence derives from a woman aged 50 to 65 in good health and CMV-seronegative. The V and J genes are TRBV19 and TRBJ2-1; 9 positions agree with TRBD2. CDR3 sequence (DNA): TGTGCCAGTTTAGCGGGAGTGATGTTCTTC. It specifies CASLAGVMFF.